This T cell receptor (beta chain) was obtained from a study of shared clonotypes between healthy human individuals. Study-wide context: Three plates each covered CD4 naive and memory; CD8 naive two, CD8 memory one.

Some clones are missing from TCRdb's copy, which holds only in-frame ones; the method was immunoSEQ multiplex PCR. The top ten clones hold more than 0.95% of a sample with just over 2,000,000 clones, 85% to 95% of them seen once. Naive CD8 cells lacked CD45RO and underwent positive selection for CCR7, leaving out terminally differentiated effector memory CD45RA+ cells. Comments on this clone: Its specificity is unknown.

This CDR3 contains 16 residues. Germline CDR1 reads MNHEY; CDR2 reads SVGAGI. Unmatched junction bases numbered 6, after V lost 2 bases and J lost 5 bases. Findings and limits, study-wide: Few donors restricted represented genetic and exposure-history diversity. Sharing across a few donors was seen in 5% to 5.5% of naive CD4 clonotypes. Some clonotypes were shared by all four sorted-subset donors, while others were not shared. The non-shared ones had lower generation probabilities than the shared ones.

The origin of this receptor is a man between 18 and 29 years old in good health. Sequencing input: naive CD8+ T cells sorted from blood. The gene calls are TRBV6-5 and TRBJ1-4, with 9 bases that match TRBD1. The CDR3 spells CASSYTRQGENEKLFF. For the CDR3, the DNA is TGTGCCAGCAGTTACACCAGACAGGGGGAGAATGAAAAACTGTTTTTT.